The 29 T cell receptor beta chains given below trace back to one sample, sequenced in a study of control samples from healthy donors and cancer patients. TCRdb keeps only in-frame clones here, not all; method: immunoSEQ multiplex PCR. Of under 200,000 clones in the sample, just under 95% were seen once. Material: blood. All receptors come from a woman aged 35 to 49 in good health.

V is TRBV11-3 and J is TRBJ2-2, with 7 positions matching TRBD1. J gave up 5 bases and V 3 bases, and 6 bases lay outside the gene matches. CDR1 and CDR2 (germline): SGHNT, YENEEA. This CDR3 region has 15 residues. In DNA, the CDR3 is TGTGCCAGCAGCTTGACCGACAGGGTTACCGGGGAGCTGTTTTTT. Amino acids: CASSLTDRVTGELFF. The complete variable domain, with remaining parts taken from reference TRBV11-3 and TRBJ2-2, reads EAGVVQSPRYKIIEKKQPVAFWCNPISGHNTLYWYLQNLGQGPELLIRYENEEAVDDSQLPKDRFSAERLKGVDSTLKIQPAELGDSAVYLCASSLTDRVTGELFFGEGSRLTVL.

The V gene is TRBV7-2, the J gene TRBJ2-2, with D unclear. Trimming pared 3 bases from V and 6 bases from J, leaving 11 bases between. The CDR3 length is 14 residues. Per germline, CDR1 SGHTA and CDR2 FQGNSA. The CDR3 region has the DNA TGTGCCAGCAGCTTTGTTCCTCGGTCCGGGGAGCTGTTTTTT. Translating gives CASSFVPRSGELFF.

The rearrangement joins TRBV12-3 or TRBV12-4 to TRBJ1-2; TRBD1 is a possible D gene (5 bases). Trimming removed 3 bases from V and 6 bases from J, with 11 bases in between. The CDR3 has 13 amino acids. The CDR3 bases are TGTGCCAGCAGTTTGGGGCCCTTTGATGGCTACACCTTC. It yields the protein CASSLGPFDGYTF.

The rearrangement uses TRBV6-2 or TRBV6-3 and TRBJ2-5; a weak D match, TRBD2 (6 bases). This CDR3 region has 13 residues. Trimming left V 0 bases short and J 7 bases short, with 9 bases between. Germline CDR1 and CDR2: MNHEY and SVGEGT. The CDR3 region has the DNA TGTGCCAGCAGTTACTCGACCGGGGGGACCCAGTACTTC. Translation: CASSYSTGGTQYF.

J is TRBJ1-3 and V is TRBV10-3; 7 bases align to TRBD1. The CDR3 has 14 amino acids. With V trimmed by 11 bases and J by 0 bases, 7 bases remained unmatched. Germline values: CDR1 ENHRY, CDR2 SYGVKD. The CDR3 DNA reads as TGTGCCTCCAAACAGGGGATCTCTGGAAACACCATATATTTT. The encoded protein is CASKQGISGNTIYF.

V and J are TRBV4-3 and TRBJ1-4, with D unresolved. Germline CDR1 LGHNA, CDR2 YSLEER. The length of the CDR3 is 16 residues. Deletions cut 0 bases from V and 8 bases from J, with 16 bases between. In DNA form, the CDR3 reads TGCGCCAGCAGCCAAGATCGTCGACCCCTGGCCGAAAAACTGTTTTTT. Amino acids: CASSQDRRPLAEKLFF.

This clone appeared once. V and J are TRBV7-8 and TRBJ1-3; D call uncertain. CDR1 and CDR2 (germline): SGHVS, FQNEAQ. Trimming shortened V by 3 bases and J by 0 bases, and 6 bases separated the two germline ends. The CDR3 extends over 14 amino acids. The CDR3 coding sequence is TGTGCCAGCAGCTTCGACCTCTCTGGAAACACCATATATTTT. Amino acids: CASSFDLSGNTIYF. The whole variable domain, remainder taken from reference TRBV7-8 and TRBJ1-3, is GAGVSQSPRYKVAKRGQDVALRCDPISGHVSLFWYQQALGQGPEFLTYFQNEAQLDKSGLPSDRFFAERPEGSVSTLKIQRTQQEDSAVYLCASSFDLSGNTIYFGEGSWLTVV.

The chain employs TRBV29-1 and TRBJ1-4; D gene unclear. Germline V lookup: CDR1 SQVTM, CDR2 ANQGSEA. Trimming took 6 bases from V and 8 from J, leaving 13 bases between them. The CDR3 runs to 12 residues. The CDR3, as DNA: TGCAGCGTGGGTGGGGTTGAGGAAAAACTGTTTTTT. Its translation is CSVGGVEEKLFF.

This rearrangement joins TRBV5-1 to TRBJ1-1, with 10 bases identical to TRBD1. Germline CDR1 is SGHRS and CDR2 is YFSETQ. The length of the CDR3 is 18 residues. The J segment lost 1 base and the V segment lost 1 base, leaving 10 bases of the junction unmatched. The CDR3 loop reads CASSLTLGDRGGNTEAFF. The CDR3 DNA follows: TGCGCCAGCAGCTTGACTCTCGGGGACAGGGGAGGGAACACTGAAGCTTTCTTT.

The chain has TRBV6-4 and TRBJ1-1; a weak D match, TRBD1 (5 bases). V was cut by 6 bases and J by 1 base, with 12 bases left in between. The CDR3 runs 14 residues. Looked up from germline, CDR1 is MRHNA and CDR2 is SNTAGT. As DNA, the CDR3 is TGTGCCAGCAGGGATGTCGACAGGAACACTGAAGCTTTCTTT. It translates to CASRDVDRNTEAFF.

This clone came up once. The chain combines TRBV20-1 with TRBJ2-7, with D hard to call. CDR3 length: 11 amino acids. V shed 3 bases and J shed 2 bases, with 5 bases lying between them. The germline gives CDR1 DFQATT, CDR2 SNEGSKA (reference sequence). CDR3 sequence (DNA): TGCAGTGCTAGCAAGGCCTACGAGCAGTACTTC. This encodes CSASKAYEQYF.

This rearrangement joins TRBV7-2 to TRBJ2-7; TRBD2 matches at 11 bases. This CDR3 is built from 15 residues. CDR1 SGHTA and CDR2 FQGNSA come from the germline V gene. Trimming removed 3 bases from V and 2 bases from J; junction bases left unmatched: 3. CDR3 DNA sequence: TGTGCCAGCAGCTTGGGACTAGCGGAAGCCTACGAGCAGTACTTC. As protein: CASSLGLAEAYEQYF.

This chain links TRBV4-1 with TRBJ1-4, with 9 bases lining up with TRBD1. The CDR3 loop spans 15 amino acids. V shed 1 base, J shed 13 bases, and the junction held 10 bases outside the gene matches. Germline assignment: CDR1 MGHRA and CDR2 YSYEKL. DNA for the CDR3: TGCGCCAGCAGCCAAGTCTTTACAGGGGGCACGGGACTGTTTTTT. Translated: CASSQVFTGGTGLFF.

CDR3 sequence reads: CASSIDSKQMSNQPQHF. The CDR3 region has the DNA TGTGCCAGTAGTATAGACTCAAAACAGATGAGCAATCAGCCCCAGCATTTT. This chain joins TRBV19 and TRBJ1-5; D ambiguous. The CDR3 consists of 17 residues. Deletions cut 0 bases from V and 1 base from J, with 13 bases between. Germline values: CDR1 LNHDA, CDR2 SQIVND (reference sequence).

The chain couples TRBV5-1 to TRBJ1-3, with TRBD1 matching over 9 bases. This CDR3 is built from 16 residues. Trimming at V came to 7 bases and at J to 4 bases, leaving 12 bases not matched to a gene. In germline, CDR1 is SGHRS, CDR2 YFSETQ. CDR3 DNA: TGCGCCAGCGGCTGGGGAGGGACAGGGCAAGGAAACACCATATATTTT. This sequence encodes CASGWGGTGQGNTIYF.

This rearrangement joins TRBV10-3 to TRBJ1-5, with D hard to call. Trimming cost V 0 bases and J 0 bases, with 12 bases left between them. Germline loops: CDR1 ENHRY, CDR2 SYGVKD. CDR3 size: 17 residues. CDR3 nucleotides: TGTGCCATCAGTGAGTCGAGAAGAGACCATAGCAATCAGCCCCAGCATTTT. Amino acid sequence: CAISESRRDHSNQPQHF.

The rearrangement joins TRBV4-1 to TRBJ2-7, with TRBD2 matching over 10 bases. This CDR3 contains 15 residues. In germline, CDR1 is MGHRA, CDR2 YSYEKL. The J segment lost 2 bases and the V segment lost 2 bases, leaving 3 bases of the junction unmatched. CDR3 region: CASSQPGLAPYEQYF. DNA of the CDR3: TGCGCCAGCAGCCAACCGGGACTAGCGCCCTACGAGCAGTACTTC.

The CDR3 DNA reads as TGTGCCAGCAGCTTAGAGGGCCCGAGCTCCTATAATTCACCCCTCCACTTT. This sequence encodes CASSLEGPSSYNSPLHF. The rearrangement links TRBV7-3 to TRBJ1-6; D is ambiguous. V was clipped by 2 bases and J by 0 bases, with 11 bases between them. Germline values: CDR1 SGHTA, CDR2 FQGTGA. The CDR3 contains 17 residues.

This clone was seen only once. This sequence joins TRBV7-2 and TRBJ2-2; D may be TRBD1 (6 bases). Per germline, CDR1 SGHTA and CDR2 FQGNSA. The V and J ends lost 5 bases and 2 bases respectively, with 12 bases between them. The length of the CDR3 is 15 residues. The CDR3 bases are TGTGCCAGCAGCCCGAAGACAGGAAACACCGGGGAGCTGTTTTTT. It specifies CASSPKTGNTGELFF.

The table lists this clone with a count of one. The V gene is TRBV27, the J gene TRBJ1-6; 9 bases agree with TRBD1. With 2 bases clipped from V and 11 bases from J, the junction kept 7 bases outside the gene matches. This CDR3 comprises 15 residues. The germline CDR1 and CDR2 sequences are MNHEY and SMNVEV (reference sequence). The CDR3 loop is CASSLPGQGYPPLHF. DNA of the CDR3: TGTGCCAGCAGTTTACCCGGACAGGGGTACCCACCCCTCCACTTT.

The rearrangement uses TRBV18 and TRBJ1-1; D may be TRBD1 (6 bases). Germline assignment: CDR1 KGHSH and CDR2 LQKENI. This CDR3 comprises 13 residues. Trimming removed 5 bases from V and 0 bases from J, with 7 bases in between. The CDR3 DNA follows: TGTGCCAGCTCAGGGGACATGAACACTGAAGCTTTCTTT. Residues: CASSGDMNTEAFF.

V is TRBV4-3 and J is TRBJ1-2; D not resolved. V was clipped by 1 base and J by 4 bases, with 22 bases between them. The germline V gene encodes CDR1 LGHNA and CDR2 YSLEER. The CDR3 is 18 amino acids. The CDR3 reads CASSQAVSLGSISYGYTF. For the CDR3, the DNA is TGCGCCAGCAGCCAAGCCGTCTCGTTAGGCTCGATCTCCTATGGCTACACCTTC.

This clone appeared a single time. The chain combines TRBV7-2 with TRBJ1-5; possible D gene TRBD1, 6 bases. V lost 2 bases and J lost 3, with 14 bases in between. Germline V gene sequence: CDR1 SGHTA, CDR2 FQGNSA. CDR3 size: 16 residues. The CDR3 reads CASSLLQRGPNQPQHF. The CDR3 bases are TGTGCCAGCAGCTTATTGCAACGGGGGCCCAATCAGCCCCAGCATTTT.

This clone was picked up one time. CDR3: CASSVGEGRSYNEQFF. In DNA, the CDR3 is TGTGCCAGCAGCGTAGGAGAGGGTCGGTCCTACAATGAGCAGTTCTTC. The J gene is TRBJ2-1, the V gene TRBV9; weak D call: TRBD2 (5 bases). Trimming left V 0 bases short and J 1 base short, with 11 bases between. The CDR3 totals 16 residues. Per germline, CDR1 SGDLS and CDR2 YYNGEE.

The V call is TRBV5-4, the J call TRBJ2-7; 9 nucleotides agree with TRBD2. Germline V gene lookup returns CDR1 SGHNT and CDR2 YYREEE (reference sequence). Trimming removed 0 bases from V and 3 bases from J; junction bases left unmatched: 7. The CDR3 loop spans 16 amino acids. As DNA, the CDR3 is TGTGCCAGCAGCTTGGGGGAGAGTAGCGGGAGCTACGAGCAGTACTTC. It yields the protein CASSLGESSGSYEQYF.

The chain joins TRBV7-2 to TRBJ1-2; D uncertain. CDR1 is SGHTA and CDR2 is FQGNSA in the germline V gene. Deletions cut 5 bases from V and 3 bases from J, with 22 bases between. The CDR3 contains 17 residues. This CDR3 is CASSPHPRSSKDYGYTF. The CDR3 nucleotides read TGTGCCAGCAGCCCACATCCTAGGTCCTCGAAAGACTATGGCTACACCTTC.

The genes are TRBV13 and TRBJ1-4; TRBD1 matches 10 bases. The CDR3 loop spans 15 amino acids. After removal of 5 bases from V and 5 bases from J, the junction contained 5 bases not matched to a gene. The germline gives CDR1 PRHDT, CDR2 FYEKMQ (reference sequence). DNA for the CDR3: TGTGCCAGCAGCGCGGGGACAGGGGCAAATGAAAAACTGTTTTTT. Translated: CASSAGTGANEKLFF.

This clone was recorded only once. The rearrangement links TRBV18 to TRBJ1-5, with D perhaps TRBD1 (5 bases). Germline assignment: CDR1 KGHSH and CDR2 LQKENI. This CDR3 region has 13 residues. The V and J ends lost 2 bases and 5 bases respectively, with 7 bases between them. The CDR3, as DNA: TGTGCCAGCTCACCAGGGGCCGATCAGCCCCAGCATTTT. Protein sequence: CASSPGADQPQHF.

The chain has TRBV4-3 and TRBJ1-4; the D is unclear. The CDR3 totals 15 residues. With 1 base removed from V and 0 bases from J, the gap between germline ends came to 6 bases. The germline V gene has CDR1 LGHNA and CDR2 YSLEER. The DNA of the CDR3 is TGCGCCAGCAGCCAAGGTGGAGCAACTAATGAAAAACTGTTTTTT. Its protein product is CASSQGGATNEKLFF.